Below are 27 T cell receptor beta chains sequenced from a single sample in a study of regulatory T cells in long-lasting Graves disease. Specified time point: persistent/refractory GD, antithyroid drugs over 5 years with positive TRAb. Preparation of the TCR library used RNA extracted from PBMCs. Building of the TCR beta libraries involved iRepertoire HTBI primers and Arm-PCR of CDR3 regions. TCRdb reprocessed the multiplex PCR reads via MiXCR and lists one record per CDR3 protein. Among some 340,000 distinct CDR3 sequences, approximately 25% were seen once, and the ten largest hold approximately 28%. Specimen: peripheral blood mononuclear cells (PBMCs), collected when the disease was refractory, from a patient treated with antithyroid drugs. The receptors here all came from a woman in her forties with Graves disease.

The rearrangement links TRBV5-1 to TRBJ2-7, with D uncertain. This CDR3 has 15 amino acids. Germline V lookup: CDR1 SGHRS, CDR2 YFSETQ. Trimming left V 0 bases short and J 0 bases short, with 10 bases between. As DNA, the CDR3 is TGCGCCAGCAGCTTGGCCGTCGCCAGCTCCTACGAGCAGTACTTC. Translation: CASSLAVASSYEQYF. Variable domain in full (rest from reference TRBV5-1 and TRBJ2-7): KAGVTQTPRYLIKTRGQQVTLSCSPISGHRSVSWYQQTPGQGLQFLFEYFSETQRNKGNFPGRFSGRQFSNSRSEMNVSTLELGDSALYLCASSLAVASSYEQYFGPGTRLTVT.

Of note for this clonotype: A much larger clone lies a single base off, so this may be a read error. In DNA form, the CDR3 reads TGCAGCGTGGCCCCCGCTGGGACTATGAACACTGAAGCTTTCTTT. Translation gives CSVAPAGTMNTEAFF. The chain is built from TRBV29-1 and TRBJ1-1, with D possibly being TRBD1 (5 bases). Germline V gene data show CDR1 as SQVTM and CDR2 as ANQGSEA. V was pared by 6 bases and J by 0 bases, with 17 bases between. The CDR3 consists of 15 residues.

In its sample, this clonotype was seen once. Mismatch with germline at one junction end may stem from a read error. This chain joins TRBV7-8 and TRBJ2-3; 10 nucleotides align to TRBD1. CDR1 is SGHVS and CDR2 is FQNEAQ in the germline V gene. This CDR3 contains 13 residues. The CDR3 here is CASSLYGQGGGIF. The CDR3 coding sequence is TGTGCCAGCAGCTTATACGGACAGGGGGGAGGTATCTTT.

V and J are TRBV3-1 and TRBJ1-4, with 9 bases lining up with TRBD1. With 3 bases clipped from V and 0 bases from J, the junction kept 11 bases outside the gene matches. The CDR3 extends over 19 amino acids. In germline, CDR1 is LGHDT, CDR2 YNNKEL (reference sequence). For the CDR3, the DNA is TGTGCCAGCAGCCAGTATAGGGACAGGGTTATTGCAACTAATGAAAAACTGTTTTTT. Protein sequence: CASSQYRDRVIATNEKLFF.

The sample holds many counts of this clonotype. The V gene is TRBV11-2, the J gene TRBJ2-7; 8 bases are shared with TRBD2. CDR1 is SGHAT, CDR2 FQNNGV, per germline. The CDR3 is 14 amino acids. The trim removed 3 bases at V and 0 bases at J, leaving 1 base unmatched. The CDR3 protein is CASSFLAGSYEQYF. The CDR3 DNA is TGTGCCAGCAGCTTCCTAGCGGGCTCCTACGAGCAGTACTTC.

In this sample, this clonotype turned up many times. J is TRBJ2-7 and V is TRBV20-1, with 9 bases that match TRBD1. This CDR3 contains 14 residues. Unmatched junction bases numbered 2, after V lost 0 bases and J lost 2 bases. Germline V CDR1 and CDR2: DFQATT, SNEGSKA (reference sequence). The CDR3 region is CSARDNRGPYEQYF. The CDR3 DNA sequence: TGCAGTGCTAGAGACAACAGGGGGCCCTACGAGCAGTACTTC.

This clonotype showed up just a few times. The chain has TRBV7-9 and TRBJ2-7; 8 bases map to TRBD1. Germline V gene lookup returns CDR1 SEHNR and CDR2 FQNEAQ (reference sequence). The CDR3 runs 15 residues. V dropped 5 bases and J dropped 6; count of bases not matched to a gene: 12. CDR3 bases: TGTGCCAGCAGCCCCAGGCAGGGGGCGGTGCGCGAGCAGTACTTC. This codes for CASSPRQGAVREQYF.

Only a few counts were recorded for this clonotype. The rearrangement joins TRBV5-1 to TRBJ2-7; D could derive from TRBD1 or TRBD2 (6 bases each). Germline CDR1 SGHRS, CDR2 YFSETQ. Trimming shortened V by 2 bases and J by 1 base, and 19 bases separated the two germline ends. CDR3 length: 17 amino acids. CDR3 loop: CASSFVLKGGTSYEQYF. The CDR3 DNA is TGCGCCAGCAGCTTTGTGCTTAAGGGGGGTACGTCCTACGAGCAGTACTTC.

This clonotype was seen repeatedly, ten times or more. The CDR3, as DNA: TGTGCCAGCAGTTTTCCGGGGTTGGACACTGAAGCTTTCTTT. This translates into CASSFPGLDTEAFF. V and J are TRBV6-5 and TRBJ1-1; D ambiguous. V shed 4 bases and J shed 3 bases, with 12 bases lying between them. This CDR3 is 14 amino acids long. In germline, CDR1 is MNHEY, CDR2 SVGAGI.

The gene calls are TRBV11-1 and TRBJ2-5, with D maybe TRBD1 (5 bases). The length of the CDR3 is 14 residues. Germline V gives CDR1 SGHAT, CDR2 FQDESV (reference sequence). Trimming took off 1 base at V and 5 bases at J, with 11 bases between the two ends. This CDR3 is CASSLGGGVETQYF. CDR3 nucleotide sequence: TGTGCCAGCAGCTTAGGGGGCGGCGTGGAGACCCAGTACTTC.

In this sample, this clonotype turned up a few times. This chain links TRBV28 with TRBJ2-6; D might be TRBD2 (6 bases). Germline V lookup: CDR1 MDHEN, CDR2 SYDVKM. The V end lost 1 base, the J end lost 4 bases, and 17 bases lay between the germline ends. The CDR3 has 18 residues. The CDR3 here is CASSLLLGAGTGANVLTF. Here the CDR3 DNA reads TGTGCCAGCAGTTTATTGCTTGGGGCGGGAACAGGGGCCAACGTCCTGACTTTC.

This clonotype came up many times. CDR3 sequence: CASSESEGVVTYEQYF. The CDR3 DNA sequence: TGCGCCAGCAGTGAGTCGGAGGGGGTGGTGACCTACGAGCAGTACTTC. The rearrangement joins TRBV10-2 to TRBJ2-7; D may be TRBD1 or TRBD2 (6 bases each). The CDR3 runs to 16 residues. V was pared by 0 bases and J by 2 bases, with 14 bases between. The germline V gene encodes CDR1 WSHSY and CDR2 SAAADI.

This clonotype was seen only a few times. The V and J genes are TRBV19 and TRBJ1-1; D remains ambiguous. Trimming took off 6 bases at V and 5 bases at J, with 10 bases between the two ends. The CDR3 is 12 residues long. Germline CDR1 is LNHDA and CDR2 is SQIVND (reference sequence). This CDR3 reads CASSLMGTEAFF. Written as DNA, the CDR3 is TGTGCCAGTAGCCTTATGGGGACTGAAGCTTTCTTT.

This clonotype has a handful of counts. This CDR3 is missing its conserved last phenylalanine or tryptophan, likely due to a read error. The rearrangement links TRBV28 to TRBJ2-7; D possibly corresponds to TRBD1 (6 bases). The CDR3 spans 14 residues. With 7 bases removed from V and 0 bases from J, the gap between germline ends came to 13 bases. Germline-derived CDR1 and CDR2 are MDHEN and SYDVKM. The CDR3 DNA reads as TGTGCCAGCAAGGCAGGGGTAAACTCCTACGAGCAGTACCTC. Amino acids: CASKAGVNSYEQYL.

The V gene is TRBV6-5, the J gene TRBJ2-5; 9 nucleotides match TRBD2. The CDR3 is 20 amino acids. V lost 2 bases to trimming and J lost 5 bases; unmatched junction nucleotides: 21. CDR1 and CDR2 (germline): MNHEY, SVGAGI. The CDR3 bases are TGTGCCAGCAGTTACAACCGTCGCAGTCTCGGCGGGAGGGCCGTCGAGACCCAGTACTTC. This sequence encodes CASSYNRRSLGGRAVETQYF.

In this sample, this clonotype turned up a few times. Just one base apart from a much larger clone, this may be a read error. The chain employs TRBV6-1 and TRBJ2-4; TRBD2 agrees at 7 bases. Germline assignment: CDR1 MNHNS and CDR2 SASEGT. CDR3 length: 16 amino acids. The CDR3 sequence: CAGSAGGSEDKNIQYF. CDR3 bases: TGTGCCGGCAGTGCCGGCGGGAGTGAGGACAAAAACATTCAGTACTTC.

This chain uses TRBV19 with TRBJ1-1, with TRBD1 as a possible D gene (6 bases). Germline CDR1 LNHDA, CDR2 SQIVND (reference sequence). This CDR3 comprises 13 residues. Trimming pared 7 bases from V and 5 bases from J, leaving 14 bases between. The CDR3 loop reads CASNWGLGTEAFF. The CDR3 DNA sequence: TGTGCCAGTAATTGGGGGCTGGGTACTGAAGCTTTCTTT.

The chain joins TRBV9 to TRBJ1-5; D is uncertain. CDR3 size: 15 residues. Trimming removed 0 bases at V and 1 base at J, with 8 bases between. Germline V CDR1 and CDR2: SGDLS, YYNGEE. CDR3 nucleotides: TGTGCCAGCAGCGTAGGAGGTGTGAGCAATCAGCCCCAGCATTTT. It translates to CASSVGGVSNQPQHF.

A note on this clonotype: A far larger clone is a single base away, which makes a read error likely. This chain links TRBV7-3 with TRBJ2-7; D is unresolved. V was pared by 3 bases and J by 5 bases, with 11 bases between. The CDR3 length is 13 residues. Germline CDR1 is SGHTA and CDR2 is FQGTGA. The CDR3 coding sequence is TGTGCCAGCAGCTTCACTGGGCAACACGAGCAGTACTTC. This gives the protein CASSFTGQHEQYF.

This clonotype was seen a few times. CDR3 coding DNA: TGTGCCAGCAGATTAAACAGGGGGAAGGTTTTCTTT. This sequence encodes CASRLNRGKVFF. The rearrangement uses TRBV2 and TRBJ1-1, with TRBD1 identical over 8 bases. The CDR3 has 12 amino acids. The germline CDR1 and CDR2 sequences are SNHLY and FYNNEI. Trimming cost V 6 bases and J 13 bases; bases outside gene matches: 10.

This clonotype was counted between two and nine times. This chain links TRBV12-3 or TRBV12-4 with TRBJ2-4; a weak D match, TRBD2 (7 bases). V lost 2 bases and J lost 6, with 11 bases in between. The CDR3 runs to 14 residues. The CDR3 here is CASSLSGGGNIQYF. The CDR3 DNA reads as TGTGCCAGCAGTTTATCGGGGGGCGGAAACATTCAGTACTTC.

This clonotype has a count of ten or more. The chain is built from TRBV2 and TRBJ2-7, with D maybe TRBD1 (5 bases). V dropped 5 bases and J dropped 5 bases, with 10 bases sitting between them. The V gene's germline CDR1 is SNHLY and CDR2 FYNNEI. The CDR3 covers 12 residues. The CDR3 coding sequence is TGTGCCAGCAGTCCGACAGAAGACGAGCAGTACTTC. Its protein product is CASSPTEDEQYF.

This chain links TRBV5-6 with TRBJ2-7; D is unresolved. V was cut by 6 bases and J by 0 bases, with 10 bases left in between. This CDR3 has 13 amino acids. Germline V lookup: CDR1 SGHDT, CDR2 YYEEEE. This CDR3 is CASTKGSSYEQYF. The CDR3 DNA reads TGTGCCAGCACTAAGGGTAGCTCCTACGAGCAGTACTTC.

There are many counts of this clonotype. V and J are TRBV28 and TRBJ1-6, with 10 bases fitting TRBD1. Trimming took 5 bases from V and 1 from J; bases not matched to a gene: 5. This CDR3 is 17 amino acids long. The germline V gene has CDR1 MDHEN and CDR2 SYDVKM. The DNA for the CDR3 is TGTGCCAGCAGTCGGACAGGGGGACGGTCCTATAATTCACCCCTCCACTTT. It yields the protein CASSRTGGRSYNSPLHF.

This clonotype was counted a few times. This rearrangement joins TRBV4-1 to TRBJ1-2; D perhaps matches TRBD1 (5 bases). V lost 7 bases, J lost 0 bases, and 15 bases lay in between. CDR3 length equals 15 residues. CDR1 is MGHRA, CDR2 YSYEKL, per germline. The CDR3 DNA sequence: TGCGCCAGCACCTCAAAAACAGGAGCTAACTATGGCTACACCTTC. As protein: CASTSKTGANYGYTF.

A few counts support this clonotype. The chain links TRBV20-1 to TRBJ2-7; D could derive from TRBD1 or TRBD2 (5 bases each). The CDR3 runs 11 residues. V was cut by 7 bases and J by 8 bases, with 15 bases left in between. The germline V gene encodes CDR1 DFQATT and CDR2 SNEGSKA (reference sequence). CDR3 bases: TGCAGTGTGTGGAGAGGGACGAAGCAGTACTTC. It yields the protein CSVWRGTKQYF.

This clonotype was recorded many times. This chain connects TRBV28 to TRBJ2-7, with D possibly TRBD1 on 6 matching bases. This CDR3 is built from 14 residues. V was trimmed by 3 bases and J by 1 base, leaving 10 bases between them. Germline-derived CDR1 and CDR2 are MDHEN and SYDVKM. The CDR3 region is CASSFRGLSYEQYF. The CDR3, as DNA: TGTGCCAGCAGTTTTAGGGGGTTGTCCTACGAGCAGTACTTC.